The 4 T cell receptor beta chains below all came from one sample that was sequenced in a study of vaccination effects on CD4 cells after COVID-19. Viral peptide pool expansion of antigen-specific CD4+ T cells preceded sequencing in the ViraFEST assay. When less than 13 days of culture had elapsed, CD4+ T cells were isolated. Either the BNT162b2 or mRNA-1273 vaccine was given to participants in two doses. Generated by immunoSEQ multiplex PCR, the TCRdb table keeps only in-frame clones and is missing some. In the table there are 12,000 or so clones, roughly 71% of which are singletons. Their recognized antigens are unknown. Sample: CD4+ T cells from PBMCs cultured with SARS-CoV-2 spike peptides, taken after COVID-19 vaccination. Receptor source: a human donor who received a COVID-19 vaccine.

V usage is TRBV6-5 and J usage is TRBJ2-7; 8 bases are a match to TRBD1. The germline V gene has CDR1 MNHEY and CDR2 SVGAGI. The CDR3 is 14 residues long. V shed 10 bases, J shed 6 bases, and the junction held 14 bases outside the gene matches. The CDR3 loop is CATKQGVSLAEQYF. Written as DNA, the CDR3 is TGTGCCACCAAACAGGGGGTAAGCTTGGCCGAGCAGTACTTC.

This chain uses TRBV19 with TRBJ1-5; no clear D. Germline V lookup: CDR1 LNHDA, CDR2 SQIVND (reference sequence). V was cut by 4 bases and J by 3 bases, with 4 bases left in between. CDR3 size: 12 residues. CDR3 nucleotide sequence: TGTGCCAGTAGTAACCCCAATCAGCCCCAGCATTTT. This encodes CASSNPNQPQHF.

This sequence joins TRBV7-9 and TRBJ1-1; tentative D call: TRBD1 (5 bases). The CDR3 loop spans 14 amino acids. Germline CDR1 and CDR2: SEHNR and FQNEAQ (reference sequence). The germline V and J ends were trimmed by 3 bases and 3 bases, with 11 bases remaining between them. CDR3 protein: CASSFGAADTEAFF. In DNA, the CDR3 is TGTGCCAGCAGCTTCGGGGCTGCGGACACTGAAGCTTTCTTT.

The V gene is TRBV27, the J gene TRBJ1-6; 9 positions match TRBD1. V lost 2 bases to trimming and J lost 5 bases; unmatched junction nucleotides: 7. The CDR3 length is 17 residues. Germline V gives CDR1 MNHEY, CDR2 SMNVEV (reference sequence). The DNA for the CDR3 is TGTGCCAGCAGTTTAGTCCGGGACAGGGCAAATAATTCACCCCTCCACTTT. This encodes CASSLVRDRANNSPLHF.